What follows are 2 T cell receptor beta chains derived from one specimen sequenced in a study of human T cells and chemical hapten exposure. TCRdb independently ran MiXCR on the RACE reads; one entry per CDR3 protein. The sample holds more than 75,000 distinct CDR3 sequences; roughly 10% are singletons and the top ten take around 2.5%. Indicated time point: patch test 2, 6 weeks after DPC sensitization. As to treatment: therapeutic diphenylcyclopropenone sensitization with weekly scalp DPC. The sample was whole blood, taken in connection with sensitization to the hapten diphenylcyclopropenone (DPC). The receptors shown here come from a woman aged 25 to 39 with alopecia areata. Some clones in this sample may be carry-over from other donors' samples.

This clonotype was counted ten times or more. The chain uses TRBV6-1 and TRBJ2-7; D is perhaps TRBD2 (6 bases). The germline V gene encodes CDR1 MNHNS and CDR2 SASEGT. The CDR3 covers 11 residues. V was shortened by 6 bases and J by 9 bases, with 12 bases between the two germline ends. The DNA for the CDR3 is TGTGCCAGCAGGAGGGACTGGGGGCAGTACTTC. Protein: CASRRDWGQYF.

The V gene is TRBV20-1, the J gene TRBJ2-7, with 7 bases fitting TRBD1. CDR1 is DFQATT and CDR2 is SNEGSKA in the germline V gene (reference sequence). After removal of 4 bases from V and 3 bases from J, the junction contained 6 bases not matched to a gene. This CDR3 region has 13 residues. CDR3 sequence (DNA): TGCAGTGCTACCCCCCACAGGGGCTACGAGCAGTACTTC. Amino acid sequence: CSATPHRGYEQYF.